This passage covers 10 T cell receptor beta chains from one sample sequenced in a study of post-analysis software for immune sequencing data (dated by TCRdb to 2015 to 2017). Antigens for these TCRs are unknown. The library was built by means of PCR. TCRdb shows the sequencer as Illumina HiSeq 2500. Unique molecular identifiers were incorporated into TCR beta cDNA libraries to reduce PCR and sequencing biases. The raw public data were reprocessed by TCRdb itself: fastp quality trimming at Q25, MiXCR clonotype calling, in-frame beta chains only. All rows with the same CDR3 protein become a single entry with the most common DNA and genes. For this sample the table gives fewer than 850,000 distinct CDR3 sequences, of which roughly 27% were detected only once. The top ten clonotypes cover approximately 0.55% of the sample. What the research found in general, with its limitations: A handful of TRBV segments, including TRBV5-6, TRBV5-1 and TRBV20-1, were significantly more frequent in patients than controls.

Material: blood. The receptors stem from a girl between 10 and 17 years old with multiple sclerosis.

The chain links TRBV3-1 to TRBJ2-3, with 7 bases fitting TRBD2. V shed 5 bases, J shed 1 base, and the junction held 6 bases outside the gene matches. The CDR3 length is 15 residues. Germline V gene sequence: CDR1 LGHDT, CDR2 YNNKEL (reference sequence). The CDR3 DNA reads TGTGCCAGCAGCACCCGGGACTACCGCACAGATACGCAGTATTTT. Residues: CASSTRDYRTDTQYF.

The sample holds a few counts of this clonotype. The rearrangement joins TRBV20-1 to TRBJ1-2; D is perhaps TRBD1 (5 bases). The CDR3 has 14 residues. V lost 0 bases to trimming and J lost 5 bases, with 13 bases between them. CDR1 is DFQATT and CDR2 is SNEGSKA in the germline V gene (reference sequence). The CDR3 region is CSARDAQGRYGYTF. The DNA for the CDR3 is TGCAGTGCTAGAGATGCCCAGGGCCGATATGGCTACACCTTC.

This clonotype was observed a few times. The chain couples TRBV20-1 to TRBJ2-1; 7 bases map to TRBD2. There are 15 residues in the CDR3. V lost 0 bases, J lost 4 bases, and 6 bases stayed unmatched. Germline CDR1 is DFQATT and CDR2 is SNEGSKA (reference sequence). CDR3 sequence (DNA): TGCAGTGCTAGAGATCTCGGGAGGCGGTACAATGAGCAGTTCTTC. Translated, it gives CSARDLGRRYNEQFF.

This clonotype was observed once. One end of the junction fails to match germline, which may point to a read error. The chain joins TRBV20-1 to TRBJ2-5; 12 bases fit TRBD2. The J call may be faulty, since TRBJ2-7 better matches the DNA end. The CDR3 is 14 amino acids. Germline V gene lookup returns CDR1 DFQATT and CDR2 SNEGSKA (reference sequence). This CDR3 reads CGAAKLAGGYEQYF. In DNA form, the CDR3 reads TGCGGTGCGGCAAAACTAGCGGGAGGCTACGAGCAGTACTTC.

The chain couples TRBV20-1 to TRBJ2-7, with 9 bases fitting TRBD2. V dropped 5 bases and J dropped 5; count of bases not matched to a gene: 10. Germline-derived CDR1 and CDR2 are DFQATT and SNEGSKA (reference sequence). The CDR3 is 14 amino acids. The CDR3 protein is CSAPSLAGSHEQYF. Here the CDR3 DNA reads TGCAGTGCTCCCTCGCTAGCGGGAAGTCACGAGCAGTACTTC.

This clonotype was seen repeatedly, ten times or more. The chain has TRBV7-7 and TRBJ2-1; 9 nucleotides match TRBD1. The germline V gene has CDR1 SSHAT and CDR2 FNYEAQ (reference sequence). The V gene end was trimmed by 3 bases and the J gene end by 3 bases; junction bases not matched to a gene: 3. The CDR3 consists of 15 residues. The DNA of the CDR3 is TGTGCCAGCAGCTTGCGGACAGGGGACTACAATGAGCAGTTCTTC. As protein: CASSLRTGDYNEQFF.

This clonotype was counted between two and nine times. This chain links TRBV5-4 with TRBJ1-4; TRBD1 matches 7 bases. This CDR3 comprises 17 residues. The J segment lost 0 bases and the V segment lost 3 bases, leaving 8 bases of the junction unmatched. Germline assignment: CDR1 SGHNT and CDR2 YYREEE (reference sequence). The CDR3 nucleotides read TGTGCCAGCAGCTCCTCGACAGGGATTGCAACTAATGAAAAACTGTTTTTT. It codes for CASSSSTGIATNEKLFF.

In its sample, this clonotype was seen a few times. The rearrangement joins TRBV10-3 to TRBJ2-1; 11 bases are a match to TRBD2. The CDR3 extends over 16 amino acids. V trimming: 2 bases; J trimming: 5 bases; junction bases outside the gene matches: 5. In germline, CDR1 is ENHRY, CDR2 SYGVKD. The CDR3 loop is CAISEATSGNDNEQFF. The CDR3 nucleotides are TGTGCCATCAGTGAGGCGACTAGCGGGAATGACAATGAGCAGTTCTTC.

This chain connects TRBV6-6 to TRBJ2-3; TRBD2 aligns across 8 bases. Germline trimming cut 6 bases from V and 0 bases from J; bases unmatched to any gene: 8. Per the germline V gene, CDR1 is MNHNY and CDR2 is SVGAGI (reference sequence). This CDR3 is 16 amino acids long. The CDR3 is CASRSQTSGSTDTQYF. The CDR3, as DNA: TGTGCCAGCAGATCGCAAACTAGCGGCAGCACAGATACGCAGTATTTT.

The chain combines TRBV29-1 with TRBJ1-3; 7 bases map to TRBD1. The CDR3 runs 13 residues. V lost 2 bases and J lost 2; bases outside the gene matches: 0. Germline values: CDR1 SQVTM, CDR2 ANQGSEA. CDR3 residues: CSVEQGAGNTIYF. DNA for the CDR3: TGCAGCGTTGAACAGGGGGCTGGAAACACCATATATTTT.